One and the same sample provided the 6 T cell receptor beta chains below, sequenced in a study of human T cells and chemical hapten exposure (dated by TCRdb to the early 2020s). Library preparation used RACE. Sequencing was performed on a NextSeq 500. In TCRdb, the public reads were trimmed at Q25 with fastp and aligned with MiXCR, with productive beta chains retained. For every CDR3 protein sequence, its rows merge into one entry that carries the most common genes and DNA. The sample table lists around 71,000 distinct CDR3 sequences, 9.8% of them with a count of one. About 3.1% of the sample is taken by the ten largest. The time point label for this specimen denotes: patch test 1, 2 weeks after DPC sensitization. The treatment or condition label on this specimen signifies: therapeutic diphenylcyclopropenone sensitization with weekly scalp DPC. Sample: whole blood, taken in connection with sensitization to the hapten diphenylcyclopropenone (DPC). Source of these receptors: a woman aged 35 to 49 with alopecia areata. Some clones in this sample may be carry-over from other donors' samples.

The chain employs TRBV7-6 and TRBJ1-1, with D possibly being TRBD1 (5 bases). There are 14 residues in the CDR3. Looked up from germline, CDR1 is SGHVS and CDR2 is FNYEAQ. V was trimmed by 0 bases and J by 4 bases, leaving 9 bases between them. The CDR3 loop is CASSLASGPTEAFF. Here the CDR3 DNA reads TGTGCCAGCAGCTTAGCATCAGGGCCCACTGAAGCTTTCTTT.

There are many counts of this clonotype. The chain has TRBV27 and TRBJ1-1; 8 nucleotides line up with TRBD1. Germline loops: CDR1 MNHEY, CDR2 SMNVEV (reference sequence). The CDR3 runs to 16 residues. The V and J ends lost 4 bases and 1 base, in that order; junction bases with no gene match: 8. CDR3 DNA: TGTGCCAGCAGTTCGGGACAGGCAAGAGGGAACACTGAAGCTTTCTTT. Translation: CASSSGQARGNTEAFF.

In its sample, this clonotype was seen many times. The rearrangement links TRBV6-2 or TRBV6-3 to TRBJ1-1; no clear D. The CDR3 is made up of 14 amino acids. Per the germline V gene, CDR1 is MNHEY and CDR2 is SVGEGT. The V end lost 5 bases, the J end lost 7 bases, and 17 bases lay between the germline ends. CDR3 nucleotide sequence: TGTGCCAGCAGTCACGTTAGCTTGGCCGATGAAGCTTTCTTT. It specifies CASSHVSLADEAFF.

This clonotype was detected only a few times. DNA for the CDR3: TGTGCCATCAGTGAGTGGGTTGGGGCCTACGAGCAGTACTTC. It codes for CAISEWVGAYEQYF. The V gene is TRBV10-3, the J gene TRBJ2-7, with D hard to call. Germline lookup yields CDR1 ENHRY and CDR2 SYGVKD. V was cut by 1 base and J by 2 bases, with 9 bases left in between. The CDR3 spans 14 residues.

In this sample, this clonotype turned up many times. This chain links TRBV5-1 with TRBJ2-1; 10 bases map to TRBD2. Germline assignment: CDR1 SGHRS and CDR2 YFSETQ. The J segment lost 10 bases and the V segment lost 6 bases, leaving 4 bases of the junction unmatched. This CDR3 contains 12 residues. The CDR3: CASTEGLAEQFF. The CDR3, as DNA: TGCGCCAGCACAGAGGGACTAGCGGAGCAGTTCTTC.

This clonotype was found many times. This sequence joins TRBV6-2 or TRBV6-3 and TRBJ2-7, with D perhaps matching TRBD2 (7 bases). Germline V gene lookup returns CDR1 MNHEY and CDR2 SVGEGT. The V end was cut by 8 bases, the J end by 7 bases, with 24 bases between. The CDR3 runs 15 residues. The CDR3 nucleotides read TGTGCCAGCCGGGGGGCTAGGCTTTACGTCGGGGAGCAGTACTTC. Protein: CASRGARLYVGEQYF.